This TCR beta chain was identified in a study of CD8 T cells in ankylosing spondylitis. This clonotype was counted many times. Germline-derived CDR1 and CDR2 are SGDLS and YYNGEE. The CDR3 is 15 amino acids. The V end was cut by 4 bases, the J end by 0 bases, with 13 bases between. TCRdb re-analysed the 5' RACE reads in MiXCR, keeping a single row per CDR3 protein. The sample records roughly 46,000 distinct CDR3 sequences, over 3.5% being singletons. The source is a female donor with ankylosing spondylitis or in good health (not recorded which). What was sequenced was blood, either unsorted or a sorted T cell fraction (not recorded which). The chain recombines TRBV9 with TRBJ1-2; no definite D call. This CDR3 reads CASSISGLSNYGYTF. DNA of the CDR3: TGTGCCAGCAGCATAAGCGGGCTTTCTAACTATGGCTACACCTTC.